Listed below are T cell receptor beta chains from one sample, sequenced in a study of T cell changes during pregnancy in multiple sclerosis. TCRdb's table, derived via immunoSEQ multiplex PCR, lists solely in-frame clones and lacks some. The sample yields some 81,000 clones, 93% seen once. The material was peripheral blood, obtained after pregnancy. The receptor source for this set is a female donor in good health, enrolled as a control in a pregnancy study. The CDR3 runs from the conserved cysteine through the conserved F or W. D genes are given only for firm matches. For some rows the clone size is stated as once, few or many, or as a class when expanded; others skip it.

V	D	J	size	CDR3	DNA
TRBV27	TRBD2	TRBJ2-1	.	CASREGTSVRPRYYNEQFF	TGTGCCAGCAGAGAAGGGACTAGCGTCCGACCCCGCTACTACAATGAGCAGTTCTTC
TRBV27	.	TRBJ1-2	.	CASSSSGGYGYTF	TGTGCCAGCAGTTCCTCAGGAGGCTATGGCTACACCTTC
TRBV4-2	TRBD2	TRBJ2-7	.	CASSQAGTSGGAYEQYF	TGTGCCAGCAGCCAAGCTGGCACTAGCGGGGGGGCCTACGAGCAGTACTTC
TRBV11-2	TRBD1	TRBJ1-4	.	CASSGRDSEKLFF	TGTGCCAGCAGCGGCCGGGACAGTGAAAAACTGTTTTTT
TRBV23-1	.	TRBJ2-6	.	CASSQSRGGGANVLTF	TGCGCCAGCAGTCAATCAAGGGGGGGAGGGGCCAACGTCCTGACTTTC
TRBV19	.	TRBJ1-5	.	CASTPGNRNQPQHF	TGTGCCAGTACGCCGGGAAACCGGAATCAGCCCCAGCATTTT
TRBV5-4	TRBD2	TRBJ2-1	.	CASPGDAGLAGGEQFF	TGTGCCAGCCCAGGGGACGCGGGACTAGCGGGAGGAGAGCAGTTCTTC
TRBV11-2	TRBD2	TRBJ2-7	.	CASSFEAGYSYEQYF	TGTGCCAGCAGCTTTGAAGCGGGATACTCCTACGAGCAGTACTTC
TRBV5-1	TRBD2	TRBJ2-1	.	CASSTPGGSTSYNEQFF	TGCGCCAGCAGCACCCCGGGCGGGAGCACTTCCTACAATGAGCAGTTCTTC
TRBV6-5	.	TRBJ1-1	.	CASSYSTVKSEAFF	TGTGCCAGCAGTTACTCAACGGTGAAATCTGAAGCTTTCTTT
TRBV30	.	TRBJ1-2	.	CAFLYGYTF	TGTGCCTTCCTTTATGGCTACACCTTC
TRBV7-2	TRBD1	TRBJ1-1	.	CASSFLGGSQAFF	TGTGCCAGCAGCTTTCTAGGGGGCTCTCAAGCTTTCTTT
TRBV7-3	TRBD2	TRBJ2-2	.	CASSLPLAGGHGELFF	TGTGCCAGCAGCTTACCACTAGCGGGAGGTCACGGGGAGCTGTTTTTT
TRBV19	.	TRBJ2-2	.	CASTPLGGNTGELFF	TGTGCCAGTACCCCCCTGGGGGGGAACACCGGGGAGCTGTTTTTT
TRBV10-3	.	TRBJ2-1	.	CAISELGDEQFF	TGTGCCATCAGTGAACTAGGCGATGAGCAGTTCTTC
TRBV28	TRBD1	TRBJ2-1	many	CASLIPGQGNNEQFF	TGTGCCAGCCTTATTCCGGGACAGGGGAACAATGAGCAGTTCTTC
TRBV6-4	.	TRBJ2-3	.	CARTSGSRRGRTDTQYF	TGTGCCCGGACCAGCGGGAGCAGGAGGGGGCGCACAGATACGCAGTATTTT
TRBV19	TRBD2	TRBJ2-7	once	CASSMIPLAGAGEQYF	TGTGCCAGTAGTATGATCCCCCTAGCGGGAGCTGGCGAGCAGTACTTC
TRBV7-9	TRBD2	TRBJ2-3	.	CASSPLRRAGVTDTQYF	TGTGCCAGCAGTCCTCTTCGGAGAGCGGGAGTCACAGATACGCAGTATTTT
TRBV28	.	TRBJ2-5	.	CASSLHRAETQETQYF	TGTGCCAGCAGTTTGCACAGGGCCGAGACCCAAGAGACCCAGTACTTC
TRBV2	.	TRBJ1-3	.	CASTMSSGNTIYF	TGTGCCAGCACAATGAGCTCTGGAAACACCATATATTTT
TRBV10-1	TRBD2	TRBJ2-5	.	CASRTAGETQYF	TGCGCCAGCAGGACAGCGGGGGAGACCCAGTACTTC
TRBV5-1	.	TRBJ1-3	.	CASSRDIENTIYF	TGCGCCAGCAGCCGGGATATCGAGAACACCATATATTTT
TRBV5-6	TRBD2	TRBJ2-7	.	CASSFGAGARSYEQYF	TGTGCCAGCAGCTTTGGAGCGGGAGCCAGGTCCTACGAGCAGTACTTC
TRBV5-1	.	TRBJ1-1	.	CASSSVQGLPLSTEAFF	TGCGCCAGCAGCTCAGTCCAGGGTCTCCCCCTTAGTACTGAAGCTTTCTTT
TRBV19	.	TRBJ1-3	.	CASSLTLDGGRVTIYF	TGTGCCAGTAGTCTTACTTTGGACGGAGGCCGGGTCACCATATATTTT
TRBV29-1	TRBD1	TRBJ2-5	.	CSEKDREGETQYF	TGCAGCGAGAAGGACAGGGAAGGAGAGACCCAGTACTTC
TRBV9	TRBD2	TRBJ2-7	.	CASSVDLEGGGTSYEQYF	TGTGCCAGCAGCGTAGATCTGGAGGGCGGGGGGACCTCCTACGAGCAGTACTTC
TRBV15	.	TRBJ1-4	.	CVGRGANEKLFF	TGTGTTGGCCGAGGTGCTAATGAAAAACTGTTTTTT
TRBV4-2	.	TRBJ2-2	.	CASSSGGLGGTGELFF	TGTGCCAGCAGCTCGGGCGGGCTGGGGGGAACCGGGGAGCTGTTTTTT
TRBV7-2	.	TRBJ2-3	.	CASSGTQGSDTQYF	TGTGCCAGCAGCGGGACACAGGGATCAGATACGCAGTATTTT
TRBV27	TRBD1	TRBJ2-6	.	CASTGTGGSGANVLTF	TGTGCCAGCACCGGGACAGGGGGGTCTGGGGCCAACGTCCTGACTTTC